These 27 T cell receptor beta chains were sequenced from one sample in a study of metastatic and nonmetastatic thyroid tumors. With MiXCR, TCRdb reprocessed the PCR reads. The table shows some 25,000 clones, with approximately 20% occurring only once. Nobody among the patients had been given any treatment before thyroid surgery. Sequenced: blood. These receptors came from a female donor with papillary thyroid cancer or a benign thyroid nodule (not recorded which). Some clones in this sample may be carry-over from other donors' samples.

This clone was detected many times. The chain combines TRBV30 with TRBJ2-5; 9 nucleotides align to TRBD2. Germline CDR1 is GTSNPN and CDR2 is SVGIG (reference sequence). Unmatched junction bases numbered 9, after V lost 2 bases and J lost 8 bases. The CDR3 covers 14 residues. CDR3: CAWSYSGRLGTQYF. The CDR3 DNA follows: TGTGCCTGGAGTTATAGCGGGAGACTGGGAACCCAGTACTTC.

This clone occurred many times. V is TRBV19 and J is TRBJ1-2; maybe TRBD1 (6 bases). The CDR3 sequence is 15 residues long. CDR1 is LNHDA, CDR2 SQIVND, per germline (reference sequence). The V and J ends lost 5 bases and 5 bases respectively, with 18 bases between them. CDR3 residues: CASSPPDRTTYGYTF. In DNA, the CDR3 is TGTGCCAGTAGTCCCCCGGACAGAACCACTTATGGCTACACCTTC.

This clone was detected ten times or more. The V call is TRBV4-1, the J call TRBJ2-1; D gene ambiguous. Germline CDR1 reads MGHRA; CDR2 reads YSYEKL. The CDR3 covers 16 residues. V was cut by 0 bases and J by 0 bases, with 9 bases left in between. The CDR3 loop is CASSQEQLSSYNEQFF. CDR3 bases: TGCGCCAGCAGCCAAGAACAGTTAAGCTCCTACAATGAGCAGTTCTTC.

This clone came up a few times. V and J are TRBV5-1 and TRBJ1-2; TRBD1 is a possible D gene (6 bases). Germline V gene lookup returns CDR1 SGHRS and CDR2 YFSETQ. Trimming took 4 bases from V and 1 from J, leaving 17 bases between them. CDR3 length: 16 residues. CDR3 DNA: TGCGCCAGCAGCCCCGCCGGGGGGCTTTATAACTATGGCTACACCTTC. It translates to CASSPAGGLYNYGYTF.

This clone occurred many times. A much larger clone differs by one base, so this may be a read error. The chain has TRBV12-3 or TRBV12-4 and TRBJ2-1; 7 bases map to TRBD1. The V gene end was trimmed by 3 bases and the J gene end by 7 bases; junction bases not matched to a gene: 15. This CDR3 spans 17 amino acids. The CDR3 sequence: CASSFFRRQGGSNEQFF. Written as DNA, the CDR3 is TGTGCCAGCAGTTTTTTTCGACGACAGGGCGGATCTAATGAGCAGTTCTTC.

In this sample, this clone turned up many times. The chain links TRBV19 to TRBJ2-3; 7 nucleotides align to TRBD2. This CDR3 has 12 residues. CDR1 and CDR2 (germline): LNHDA, SQIVND (reference sequence). The J segment lost 5 bases and the V segment lost 4 bases, leaving 0 bases of the junction unmatched. CDR3 sequence: CASSRGGDTQYF. The CDR3 coding sequence is TGTGCCAGTAGTAGGGGGGGAGATACGCAGTATTTT.

V and J are TRBV19 and TRBJ2-1; TRBD2 aligns across 7 bases. J lost 7 bases, V lost 3 bases, and 9 bases had no gene match. Per germline, CDR1 LNHDA and CDR2 SQIVND (reference sequence). CDR3 size: 15 residues. This CDR3 reads CASSMRTGGSNEQFF. The CDR3 DNA is TGTGCCAGTAGTATGAGGACTGGCGGGAGTAATGAGCAGTTCTTC.

This chain links TRBV6-2 or TRBV6-3 with TRBJ1-3, with D possibly TRBD1 on 6 matching bases. Germline loops: CDR1 MNHEY, CDR2 SVGEGT. Trimming pared 6 bases from V and 0 bases from J, leaving 18 bases between. This CDR3 has 17 amino acids. The CDR3 nucleotides read TGTGCCAGCAGACGTGGGACATCCACTCACTCTGGAAACACCATATATTTT. It yields the protein CASRRGTSTHSGNTIYF.

This clone occurred many times. The CDR3 region is CASSRQGAKNIQYF. The CDR3 nucleotides are TGTGCCAGCTCACGACAGGGGGCCAAAAACATTCAGTACTTC. The V gene is TRBV18, the J gene TRBJ2-4, with 8 bases identical to TRBD1. The junction had 0 bases not matched to a gene; V was cut back by 4 bases and J by 1 base. Germline lookup yields CDR1 KGHSH and CDR2 LQKENI. The CDR3 contains 14 residues.

The chain carries TRBV9 and TRBJ1-1; maybe TRBD1 (5 bases). V was trimmed by 0 bases and J by 2 bases, leaving 17 bases between them. Germline assignment: CDR1 SGDLS and CDR2 YYNGEE. This CDR3 region has 17 residues. CDR3 nucleotide sequence: TGTGCCAGCAGCGTAGATCCCAACAGGCCTTCCAACACTGAAGCTTTCTTT. It yields the protein CASSVDPNRPSNTEAFF.

This clone was observed a few times. The chain carries TRBV6-2 or TRBV6-3 and TRBJ1-5; D unclear. This CDR3 is built from 15 residues. Trimming left V 1 base short and J 2 bases short, with 9 bases between. CDR1 is MNHEY and CDR2 is SVGEGT in the germline V gene. The CDR3 reads CASSYFWAGNQPQHF. CDR3 in DNA: TGTGCCAGCAGTTACTTTTGGGCTGGCAATCAGCCCCAGCATTTT.

Concerning this clone itself: The CDR3 ends on some other residue instead of the conserved phenylalanine or tryptophan, so this is likely a read error. J is TRBJ1-4 and V is TRBV6-1; D is unclear. The length of the CDR3 is 16 residues. Between the trimmed V and J ends, which lost 8 bases and 4 bases, there was a span of 20 bases. In germline, CDR1 is MNHNS, CDR2 SASEGT. The CDR3 loop reads CASRRYMDGLNEKLFC. The CDR3 bases are TGTGCCAGCCGTCGTTACATGGACGGACTTAATGAAAAACTGTTTTGT.

V usage is TRBV12-3 or TRBV12-4 and J usage is TRBJ1-2, with D tentatively TRBD1 (5 bases). This CDR3 has 13 amino acids. V shed 5 bases and J shed 4 bases, with 11 bases lying between them. The CDR3 sequence: CASSPRQCYGYTF. CDR3 DNA: TGTGCCAGCAGTCCCCGACAGTGCTATGGCTACACCTTC.

CDR3 residues: CASSYGWGGDYGYTF. The CDR3 DNA is TGTGCCAGCAGTTACGGTTGGGGTGGCGACTATGGCTACACCTTC. This chain connects TRBV6-6 to TRBJ1-2; D not certain. Germline values: CDR1 MNHNY, CDR2 SVGAGI (reference sequence). Trimming shortened V by 2 bases and J by 3 bases, and 13 bases separated the two germline ends. This CDR3 has 15 residues.

This clone has a count of ten or more. The V gene is TRBV28, the J gene TRBJ2-1, with TRBD2 as a possible D gene (6 bases). Germline lookup yields CDR1 MDHEN and CDR2 SYDVKM. This CDR3 spans 17 amino acids. V was pared by 4 bases and J by 2 bases, with 18 bases between. CDR3 in DNA: TGTGCCAGCAGTTGGACTATTCAAACCCAGACCTACAATGAGCAGTTCTTC. It specifies CASSWTIQTQTYNEQFF. The variable domain in full, completed from reference TRBV28 and TRBJ2-1, reads DVKVTQSSRYLVKRTGEKVFLECVQDMDHENMFWYRQDPGLGLRLIYFSYDVKMKEKGDIPEGYSVSREKKERFSLILESASTNQTSMYLCASSWTIQTQTYNEQFFGPGTRLTVL.

By proportion, this clone is medium-sized. V is TRBV6-1 and J is TRBJ2-6; weak D call: TRBD2 (5 bases). There are 18 residues in the CDR3. From germline, CDR1 is MNHNS and CDR2 SASEGT. Trimming pared 4 bases from V and 3 bases from J, leaving 19 bases between. Here the CDR3 DNA reads TGTGCCAGCAGTGTAGGGTTTTGGGTTCGGGATGGGGCCAACGTCCTGACTTTC. It yields the protein CASSVGFWVRDGANVLTF.

This clone is categorized as medium-sized (0.01 to 0.1%). The gene calls are TRBV28 and TRBJ1-2; D unclear. The germline gives CDR1 MDHEN, CDR2 SYDVKM. V shed 1 base and J shed 8 bases, with 14 bases lying between them. The CDR3 runs to 14 residues. CDR3 nucleotides: TGTGCCAGCAGTTTATCTAGGACGATTGGGGGCTACACCTTC. Amino acids: CASSLSRTIGGYTF.

This clone has a handful of counts. This chain uses TRBV2 with TRBJ2-5; the D gene is possibly TRBD1 (5 bases). The CDR3 is 13 amino acids. With 6 bases removed from V and 2 bases from J, the gap between germline ends came to 10 bases. Germline values: CDR1 SNHLY, CDR2 FYNNEI. The CDR3 sequence is CASSQGAQETQYF. In DNA form, the CDR3 reads TGTGCCAGCAGCCAAGGGGCGCAAGAGACCCAGTACTTC.

In its sample, this clone is medium-sized. This rearrangement joins TRBV20-1 to TRBJ1-1; TRBD1 is a possible D gene (5 bases). With 0 bases removed from V and 1 base from J, the gap between germline ends came to 6 bases. The CDR3 consists of 13 residues. Germline V gene lookup returns CDR1 DFQATT and CDR2 SNEGSKA (reference sequence). The CDR3 nucleotides read TGCAGTGCTAGAGATGACAGGAACACTGAAGCTTTCTTT. Protein: CSARDDRNTEAFF.

In this sample, this clone is medium-sized (0.01 to 0.1%). This chain links TRBV12-3 or TRBV12-4 with TRBJ1-1; tentatively, D is TRBD1 (5 bases). The ends were cut back, 8 bases at V and 1 base at J, with 14 bases in the middle. CDR3 length: 14 residues. The CDR3 spells CASGIGGGNTEAFF. CDR3 nucleotides: TGTGCCAGCGGTATAGGCGGGGGGAACACTGAAGCTTTCTTT.

This clone was recorded many times. The V gene is TRBV2, the J gene TRBJ1-5; 12 bases agree with TRBD1. The germline gives CDR1 SNHLY, CDR2 FYNNEI. V shed 7 bases, J shed 5 bases, and the junction held 6 bases outside the gene matches. CDR3 length: 15 amino acids. The CDR3 nucleotides are TGTGCCAGCACACCGGGACAGGGGGCTCATCAGCCCCAGCATTTT. The encoded protein is CASTPGQGAHQPQHF.

V gene TRBV24-1 combines with J gene TRBJ1-2; no reliable D call. V lost 4 bases and J lost 6, with 8 bases in between. CDR3 length: 12 amino acids. Per germline, CDR1 KGHDR and CDR2 SFDVKD. As DNA, the CDR3 is TGTGCCACCAGTGAACCGGGCGATGGCTACACCTTC. Its protein is CATSEPGDGYTF.

This clone was recorded at least ten times. The chain joins TRBV12-3 or TRBV12-4 to TRBJ2-1, with 13 bases that match TRBD2. This CDR3 has 16 amino acids. V shed 5 bases, J shed 4 bases, and the junction held 5 bases outside the gene matches. CDR3 nucleotides: TGTGCCAGCAGTAAACTAGCGGGAGGGTGGTACAATGAGCAGTTCTTC. The encoded protein is CASSKLAGGWYNEQFF.

This chain uses TRBV27 with TRBJ2-5; D call uncertain. The V end was cut by 5 bases, the J end by 5 bases, with 12 bases between. Germline V lookup: CDR1 MNHEY, CDR2 SMNVEV (reference sequence). The CDR3 sequence is 13 residues long. The CDR3 loop is CASSHRARETQYF. The CDR3 DNA sequence: TGTGCCAGCAGTCACCGGGCTCGGGAGACCCAGTACTTC.

Ten or more counts support this clone. The same CDR3 arises from other DNA sequences in this sample as well. CDR3 DNA sequence: TGCAGTGCTAGAGTAGGGTTGGGTCAGCCCCAGCATTTT. Its protein product is CSARVGLGQPQHF. The genes are TRBV20-1 and TRBJ1-5, with no clear D. Trimming removed 1 base at V and 6 bases at J, with 10 bases between. Per germline, CDR1 DFQATT and CDR2 SNEGSKA (reference sequence). CDR3 size: 13 residues.

The chain employs TRBV19 and TRBJ1-6; 8 bases agree with TRBD1. The ends lost 6 bases at V and 8 bases at J; junction bases unmatched: 6. CDR1 is LNHDA and CDR2 is SQIVND in the germline V gene (reference sequence). The CDR3 has 14 amino acids. For the CDR3, the DNA is TGTGCCAGTAGCGTGACAGGGGTCTATTCACCCCTCCACTTT. Its translation is CASSVTGVYSPLHF. Based on the CDR3 plus reference TRBV19 and TRBJ1-6, the full variable domain is DGGITQSPKYLFRKEGQNVTLSCEQNLNHDAMYWYRQDPGQGLRLIYYSQIVNDFQKGDIAEGYSVSREKKESFPLTVTSAQKNPTAFYLCASSVTGVYSPLHFGNGTRLTVT.

This clone was recorded many times. The chain uses TRBV27 and TRBJ1-5; D might be TRBD1 (6 bases). The germline gives CDR1 MNHEY, CDR2 SMNVEV (reference sequence). Trimming removed 8 bases at V and 3 bases at J, with 14 bases between. The CDR3 contains 14 residues. The CDR3 here is CASGKQGFNQPQHF. The CDR3 nucleotides are TGTGCCAGCGGGAAACAGGGCTTCAATCAGCCCCAGCATTTT.